Listed below are T cell receptor beta chains from one sample, sequenced in a study of shared clonotypes between healthy human individuals. The method was immunoSEQ multiplex PCR; TCRdb's version includes in-frame clones alone and lacks a portion of them. The sample carries hundreds of thousands of clones, 95% to 98% recorded once. Input material: naive CD8+ T cells sorted from blood. The receptor source for this set is a man aged 25-45 years in good health. CDR3s include the opening cysteine and the closing phenylalanine or tryptophan. D genes are given only for firm matches. Not all rows give a size; the values are once, few, many and, for expanded clones, a class.

v_call	j_call	d_call	clone_size	cdr3_aa	cdr3_nt
TRBV7-9	TRBJ1-2	.	once	CASSLDQRAGGYTF	TGTGCCAGCAGCTTGGACCAAAGGGCCGGGGGCTACACCTTC
TRBV7-9	TRBJ1-1	TRBD1	.	CASSLSGQGLNTEAFF	TGTGCCAGCAGCTTAAGCGGACAGGGCCTGAACACTGAAGCTTTCTTT
TRBV11-2	TRBJ2-1	TRBD2	.	CASRIGLAGYNEQFF	TGTGCCAGCAGGATAGGGCTAGCGGGCTACAATGAGCAGTTCTTC
TRBV12-2	TRBJ2-6	.	.	CASRSTSSGSNSGANVLTF	TGTGCAAGTCGCTCTACCTCCAGCGGGAGCAACTCTGGGGCCAACGTCCTGACTTTC
TRBV15	TRBJ2-7	.	once	CATSRDIDRNYEQYF	TGTGCCACCAGCAGAGATATAGACAGAAACTACGAGCAGTACTTC
TRBV27	TRBJ2-1	.	once	CASSLKGGGREYNEQFF	TGTGCCAGCAGTTTAAAGGGGGGCGGGAGAGAGTACAATGAGCAGTTCTTC
TRBV19	TRBJ2-1	TRBD2	.	CASTPLAGGYNEQFF	TGTGCCAGTACTCCACTAGCGGGAGGGTACAATGAGCAGTTCTTC
TRBV4-3	TRBJ2-2	TRBD2	.	CASSQALASGPTGELFF	TGCGCCAGCAGCCAAGCTTTGGCTAGCGGTCCCACCGGGGAGCTGTTTTTT
TRBV2	TRBJ2-7	.	.	CASSEGRADSSYEQYF	TGTGCCAGCAGTGAGGGAAGGGCAGACTCCTCCTACGAGCAGTACTTC
TRBV5-1	TRBJ2-1	TRBD1	.	CASSFSGTGNYNEQFF	TGCGCCAGCAGCTTTTCCGGGACAGGGAACTACAATGAGCAGTTCTTC
TRBV5-1	TRBJ2-6	.	.	CASSLAVASGANVLTF	TGCGCCAGCAGCTTGGCCGTAGCCTCTGGGGCCAACGTCCTGACTTTC
TRBV6-1	TRBJ2-7	TRBD2	.	CASREGLASEQYF	TGTGCCAGCAGGGAAGGACTAGCTAGTGAGCAGTACTTC
TRBV18	TRBJ1-1	.	.	CASSPPKGTEAFF	TGTGCCAGCTCACCTCCGAAGGGGACTGAAGCTTTCTTT
TRBV4-1	TRBJ2-7	.	.	CASSHPGRSYEQYF	TGCGCCAGCAGCCACCCCGGGAGATCCTACGAGCAGTACTTC
TRBV19	TRBJ1-2	.	.	CASSPPGRDGYTF	TGTGCCAGTAGTCCCCCTGGCCGTGATGGCTACACCTTC
TRBV18	TRBJ2-1	TRBD2	once	CASSPTTSGRYNEQFF	TGTGCCAGCTCCCCGACGACTAGCGGGAGGTACAATGAGCAGTTCTTC